This paragraph reports one T cell receptor beta chain. As yet, its antigen is unknown. This may come from a read error, since a much larger clone is one base off. The germline CDR1 and CDR2 sequences are DFQATT and SNEGSKA (reference sequence). CDR3 size: 12 residues. Alongside a J-beta primer mix, a sample-barcoded 5' primer served in a second PCR lasting about 7 to 12 cycles. TCRdb reprocessed the 5' RACE reads via MiXCR and lists one record per CDR3 protein. The sample has over 700,000 distinct CDR3 sequences; about 55% are singletons. This entry comes from a study of blood T cells in healthy people across ages. Study information: T cells yielded about one barcoded beta molecule per two cells through template switching.

The individuals who served as donors were healthy Caucasians living in Russia, aged about 6 to 100. Study results and caveats: When set beside aged donors, long-lived donors presented more naive CD4+ cells and higher diversity.

The genes are TRBV20-1 and TRBJ2-7; D call uncertain. Judging by the DNA end, TRBJ2-5 fits better; the J call may be wrong. Sequencing used blood. The TCR originated in a man aged 80 or over in good health. The CDR3 nucleotides read TGCAGTACTCTTGCGGTCCAAGAGACCCAGTACTTC. As protein: CSTLAVQETQYF.